A selection of T cell receptor beta chains follows, all from one sample in a study of blood T cell repertoires in COVID-19. Repertoires were generated with immunoSEQ multiplex PCR, while TCRdb's copy carries only in-frame clones and drops some. In the table there are some 180,000 clones, 78% of which are singletons. The sequenced material came from peripheral blood. All receptors derive from a woman of 80 years or more with active or convalescent COVID-19. The CDR3 runs from the conserved cysteine through the conserved F or W. The D gene is left open where the match is weak. Rows give clone size only sometimes, using once, few, many, or a class for an expanded clone.

abundance	v_gene	j_gene	d_gene	CDR3aa	CDR3nt
-	TRBV5-1	TRBJ2-5	-	CASSLDTQETQYF	TGCGCCAGCAGCTTGGACACCCAAGAGACCCAGTACTTC
-	TRBV5-1	TRBJ1-6	-	CASSSLLQGENSPLHF	TGCGCCAGCAGCTCCCTCTTACAGGGTGAAAATTCACCCCTCCACTTT
-	TRBV5-1	TRBJ2-7	TRBD1	CASSLEPDRVFYEQYF	TGCGCCAGCAGCTTGGAGCCGGACAGGGTTTTCTACGAGCAGTACTTC
-	TRBV24-1	TRBJ1-5	-	CATSDSRYQGNQPQHF	TGTGCCACCAGTGACAGTCGATATCAGGGCAATCAGCCCCAGCATTTT
once	TRBV4-2	TRBJ1-4	-	CASSPAGRGPISNEKLFF	TGTGCCAGCAGCCCAGCAGGCAGGGGCCCAATTTCGAATGAAAAACTGTTTTTT
-	TRBV27	TRBJ2-7	TRBD2	CASSPGTSGYTYEQYF	TGTGCCAGCAGCCCCGGGACTAGCGGGTATACCTACGAGCAGTACTTC
-	TRBV11-2	TRBJ1-2	TRBD1	CASSLDGDRGSFYGYTF	TGTGCCAGCAGCTTAGATGGGGACAGGGGATCTTTCTATGGCTACACCTTC
few	TRBV7-2	TRBJ1-5	-	CASSLGAATYNQPQHF	TGTGCCAGCAGCTTAGGGGCCGCTACTTACAATCAGCCCCAGCATTTT
-	TRBV7-9	TRBJ2-5	-	CASSLGPRTQETQYF	TGTGCCAGCAGCTTAGGGCCTCGAACCCAAGAGACCCAGTACTTC
-	TRBV7-3	TRBJ2-1	-	CASSFGSGAEQFF	TGTGCCAGCAGCTTCGGGTCGGGAGCTGAGCAGTTCTTC
few	TRBV6-5	TRBJ1-5	-	CASRSGGASNQPQHF	TGTGCCAGCAGGTCGGGGGGCGCAAGCAATCAGCCCCAGCATTTT
-	TRBV4-1	TRBJ1-3	-	CASSQDPGSGNTIYF	TGCGCCAGCAGCCAAGATCCGGGCTCTGGAAACACCATATATTTT
-	TRBV7-9	TRBJ1-2	-	CASSLAYRNYGYTF	TGTGCCAGCAGCTTAGCGTACAGGAACTATGGCTACACCTTC
-	TRBV11-2	TRBJ2-3	-	CATRVGATDTQYF	TGTGCCACACGAGTGGGGGCCACAGATACGCAGTATTTT
-	TRBV10-2	TRBJ1-5	TRBD1	CASSTYPQGDGNQPQHF	TGCGCCAGCAGTACATACCCACAGGGGGATGGCAATCAGCCCCAGCATTTT
-	TRBV18	TRBJ2-2	-	CASSLDSTGELFF	TGTGCCAGCTCATTAGACAGCACCGGGGAGCTGTTTTTT
-	TRBV6-5	TRBJ1-5	-	CASSSERRPNQPQHF	TGTGCCAGCAGTTCGGAACGGAGGCCCAATCAGCCCCAGCATTTT
few	TRBV10-2	TRBJ1-1	-	CASSAGSDTEAFF	TGCGCCAGCAGTGCGGGGTCGGACACTGAAGCTTTCTTT
-	TRBV27	TRBJ1-1	TRBD1	CASTGQGGTEAFF	TGTGCCAGCACCGGACAGGGCGGCACTGAAGCTTTCTTT
-	TRBV7-2	TRBJ2-7	TRBD1	CASSFSTGIGEYF	TGTGCCAGCAGCTTCTCGACAGGGATCGGGGAGTACTTC
-	TRBV10-3	TRBJ2-1	TRBD1	CAISGAGQGSSNEQFF	TGTGCCATCAGTGGGGCGGGACAGGGGTCCTCCAATGAGCAGTTCTTC
-	TRBV5-4	TRBJ1-6	-	CASSLSLGAANSPLHF	TGTGCCAGCAGCTTATCTTTGGGGGCCGCGAATTCACCCCTCCACTTT
-	TRBV6-4	TRBJ1-6	TRBD1	CASSAGDRGSPLHF	TGTGCCAGCAGTGCGGGGGACAGAGGCTCACCCCTCCACTTT
-	TRBV18	TRBJ1-5	-	CASSPSGVNSNQPQHF	TGTGCCAGCTCACCATCAGGGGTTAATAGCAATCAGCCCCAGCATTTT
-	TRBV7-8	TRBJ1-2	TRBD1	CASSLGSLRGQTAVGYTF	TGTGCCAGCAGCTTAGGCTCTCTTCGGGGACAGACGGCAGTGGGCTACACCTTC
-	TRBV20-1	TRBJ2-7	-	CSASYAGSTYEQYF	TGCAGTGCTAGTTACGCGGGGAGTACCTACGAGCAGTACTTC
-	TRBV5-4	TRBJ2-1	TRBD2	CASSSAPLGLAGEQFF	TGTGCCAGCAGCTCGGCCCCCTTGGGACTAGCAGGGGAGCAGTTCTTC
-	TRBV5-4	TRBJ2-3	TRBD2	CASSFQRGGPTDTQYF	TGTGCCAGCAGCTTTCAACGGGGGGGGCCGACCGATACGCAGTATTTT
-	TRBV18	TRBJ2-1	-	CASSWTRSSYNEQFF	TGTGCCAGCTCGTGGACTCGCAGCTCCTACAATGAGCAGTTCTTC
once	TRBV10-1	TRBJ2-3	TRBD1	CASGQGSDTQYF	TGCGCCAGCGGACAGGGGTCAGATACGCAGTATTTT
-	TRBV5-4	TRBJ1-1	-	CASSPPPLEENTEAFF	TGTGCCAGCAGCCCGCCCCCCTTAGAAGAGAACACTGAAGCTTTCTTT